This TCR beta chain was found in a study of shared clonotypes between healthy human individuals. The V and J ends lost 1 base and 5 bases respectively, with 14 bases between them. The CDR3 consists of 15 residues. Germline V gene sequence: CDR1 LGHNA, CDR2 YNFKEQ. This table comes from immunoSEQ multiplex PCR, and its TCRdb copy is limited to in-frame clones, with some not included. The sample holds over 2 million clones, just under 95% seen once. This clone was seen more than once but under ten times. This clonotype was sampled from a young man in good health. Some clones in this sample may be carry-over from other donors' samples. The specimen sequenced was naive CD4+ T cells from PBMCs. Subset: CD45RA+ positively selected. The genes are TRBV4-2 and TRBJ2-5, with unresolved D. The CDR3 DNA reads TGTGCCAGCAGCCAAGCCTGGGAAGCTGGGGAGACCCAGTACTTC. The encoded protein is CASSQAWEAGETQYF.